This T cell receptor (beta chain) was observed in a study of CD4 T cells in relation to SARS-CoV-2 and coronaviruses. Across the whole study: PBMCs were cultured with antigen for nine to ten days before TCR beta sequencing. Controls used an HIV-1 Nef peptide pool or no peptide. Crossreactive spike epitopes shared across donors were mapped to their HLA restriction.

Unexposed donor CD4+ T cells date from about 2011-2018, before the COVID-19 pandemic. Isolation of CD4+ T cells took place after about 10 days in culture. As cell numbers allowed, unexposed-donor CD4+ T cells faced SARS-CoV-2 S/N and four cold-coronavirus spikes. TCRdb keeps only in-frame clones here, not all; method: immunoSEQ multiplex PCR. The table records 20,000 or so clones, around 76% of them present only once. This CDR3 contains 17 residues. V was clipped by 7 bases and J by 3 bases; unmatched bases: 9. Germline V gives CDR1 MNHEY, CDR2 SMNVEV (reference sequence). As for this clone: Its antigen remains unknown.

Specimen: CD4+ T cells from PBMCs, cultured in vitro. This chain connects TRBV27 to TRBJ1-4; 12 bases match TRBD1. This receptor was obtained from a human donor in good health. CDR3 DNA: TGTGCCAGCACCGGGACAGGGGGCCGTATAGCTAATGAAAAACTGTTTTTT. Translating gives CASTGTGGRIANEKLFF.